This T cell receptor (beta chain) came from a study of blood T cell repertoires in COVID-19. Across the whole study: PBMCs, B-cell-depleted T cells, or T cells were the source of the cDNA or gDNA that made up the material.

Authors' analysis steps: Estimated nucleated cell counts came from reference gene primer amplification. Repertoires were generated with immunoSEQ multiplex PCR, while TCRdb's copy carries only in-frame clones and drops some. Clonal size and the V and J genes are those of that table, whereas D and trimming came from the DNA. This table holds roughly 260,000 clones, 88% found once. Germline CDR1 is LNHDA and CDR2 is SQIVND (reference sequence). The CDR3 totals 15 residues. V lost 5 bases and J lost 5; bases outside the gene matches: 6. Enrolled during active infection, Seattle patients were then followed longitudinally.

The rearrangement links TRBV19 to TRBJ2-2; TRBD1 matches at 9 bases. The sequence was collected from a woman aged 25 to 39 with COVID-19, enrolled during active disease. The sample comprised peripheral blood. Here the CDR3 reads CASSPDRGLTGELFF. The CDR3 region has the DNA TGTGCCAGTAGTCCGGACAGGGGTTTGACCGGGGAGCTGTTTTTT.